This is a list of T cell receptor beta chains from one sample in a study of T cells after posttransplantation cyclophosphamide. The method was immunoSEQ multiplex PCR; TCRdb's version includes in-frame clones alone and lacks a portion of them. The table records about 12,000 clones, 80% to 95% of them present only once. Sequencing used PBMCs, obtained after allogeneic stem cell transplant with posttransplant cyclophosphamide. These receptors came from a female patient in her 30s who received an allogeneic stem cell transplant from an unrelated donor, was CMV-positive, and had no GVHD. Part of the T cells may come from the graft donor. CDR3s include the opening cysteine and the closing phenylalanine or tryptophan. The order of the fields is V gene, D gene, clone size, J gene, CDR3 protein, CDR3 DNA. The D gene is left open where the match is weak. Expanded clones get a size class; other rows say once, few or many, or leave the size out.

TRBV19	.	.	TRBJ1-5	CASSIGEGMRAGQPQHF	TGTGCCAGTAGTATTGGAGAAGGGATGAGGGCCGGGCAGCCCCAGCATTTT
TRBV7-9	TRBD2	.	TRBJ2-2	CASQSRPGLARNTGELFF	TGTGCCAGTCAAAGCCGTCCGGGACTAGCGAGGAACACCGGGGAGCTGTTTTTT
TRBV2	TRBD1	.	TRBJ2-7	CASSFLTGQGAGEQYF	TGTGCCAGCAGTTTTCTGACGGGACAGGGGGCAGGTGAGCAGTACTTC
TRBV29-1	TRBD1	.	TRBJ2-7	CSAGQGYEQYF	TGCAGCGCGGGACAGGGCTACGAGCAGTACTTC
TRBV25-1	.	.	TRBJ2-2	CASSPRGGRDTGELFF	TGTGCCAGCTCCCCAAGGGGGGGGCGCGACACCGGGGAGCTGTTTTTT
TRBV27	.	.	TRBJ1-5	CASSPENRHQPQHF	TGTGCCAGCAGTCCCGAGAATCGTCATCAGCCCCAGCATTTT
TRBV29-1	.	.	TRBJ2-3	CSVEASNYF	TGCAGCGTTGAAGCTAGTAACTATTTT
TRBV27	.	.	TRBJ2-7	CASSFGQLYEQYF	TGTGCCAGCAGTTTTGGGCAGCTGTACGAGCAGTACTTC
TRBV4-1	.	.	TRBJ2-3	CASSLETGSVTDTQYF	TGCGCCAGCAGCCTCGAAACAGGGTCCGTCACAGATACGCAGTATTTT
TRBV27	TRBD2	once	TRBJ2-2	CASSLELAGVRELFF	TGTGCCAGCAGTTTAGAGCTAGCGGGGGTCAGGGAGCTGTTTTTT
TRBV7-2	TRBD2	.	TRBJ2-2	CASSQGLAGGQRAGELFF	TGTGCCAGCAGCCAGGGACTAGCGGGAGGGCAGAGAGCCGGGGAGCTGTTTTTT
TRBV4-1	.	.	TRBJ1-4	CASSQWSGGRQDNREKLFF	TGCGCCAGCAGCCAATGGTCGGGAGGGAGGCAGGACAATCGGGAAAAACTGTTTTTT